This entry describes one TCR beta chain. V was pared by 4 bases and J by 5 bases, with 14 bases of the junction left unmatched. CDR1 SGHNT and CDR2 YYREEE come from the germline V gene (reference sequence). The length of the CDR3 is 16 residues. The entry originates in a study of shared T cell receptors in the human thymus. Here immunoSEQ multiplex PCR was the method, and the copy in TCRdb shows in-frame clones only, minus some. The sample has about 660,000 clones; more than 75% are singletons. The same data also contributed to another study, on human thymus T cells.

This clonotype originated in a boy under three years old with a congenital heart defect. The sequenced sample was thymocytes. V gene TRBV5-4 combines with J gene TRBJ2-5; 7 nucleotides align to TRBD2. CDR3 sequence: CASSPSGGVVGETQYF. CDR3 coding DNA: TGTGCCAGCAGCCCTTCTGGGGGGGTAGTCGGGGAGACCCAGTACTTC.